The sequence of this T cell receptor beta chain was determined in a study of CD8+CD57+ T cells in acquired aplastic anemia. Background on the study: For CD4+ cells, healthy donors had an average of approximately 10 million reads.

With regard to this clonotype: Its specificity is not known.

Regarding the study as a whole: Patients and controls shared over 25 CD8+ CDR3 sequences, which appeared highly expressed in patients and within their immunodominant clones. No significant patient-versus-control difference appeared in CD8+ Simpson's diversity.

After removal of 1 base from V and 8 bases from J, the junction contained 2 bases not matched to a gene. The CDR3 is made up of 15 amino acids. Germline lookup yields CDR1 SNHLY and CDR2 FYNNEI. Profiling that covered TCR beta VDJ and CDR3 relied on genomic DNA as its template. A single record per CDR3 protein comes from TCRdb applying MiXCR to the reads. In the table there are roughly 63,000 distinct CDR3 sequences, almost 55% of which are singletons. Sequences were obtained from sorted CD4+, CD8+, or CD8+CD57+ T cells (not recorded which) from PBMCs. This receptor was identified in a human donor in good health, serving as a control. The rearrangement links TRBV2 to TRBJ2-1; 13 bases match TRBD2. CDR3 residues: CASSEGTSGSDEQFF. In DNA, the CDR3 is TGTGCCAGCAGTGAAGGGACTAGCGGGAGCGATGAGCAGTTCTTC.